This TCR beta chain derives from a study of blood T cells in healthy people across ages. Study-wide points: TCR beta diversity was tightly associated with the proportion of naive T cells.

The V and J ends lost 6 bases and 2 bases, in that order; junction bases with no gene match: 3. The length of the CDR3 is 15 residues. From germline, CDR1 is ENHRY and CDR2 SYGVKD. To note about this clonotype: Its antigen is undetermined.

Next came a second PCR, run for about 7 to 12 cycles, which used a sample-barcoded 5' primer along with a J-beta primer mix. TCRdb used MiXCR to reprocess the 5' RACE reads, holding one entry per CDR3 protein. The table lists 1,300,000 or so distinct CDR3 sequences, around 59% of them singletons, with 5.5% to 8% in the top ten. The V call is TRBV10-3, the J call TRBJ2-1, with 11 bases that match TRBD2. Sequenced sample: blood. The TCR originated in a man in his late teens or twenties in good health. The CDR3 DNA sequence: TGTGCCATCAGGCCGGGACTAGCGGCCTACAATGAGCAGTTCTTC. It translates to CAIRPGLAAYNEQFF.